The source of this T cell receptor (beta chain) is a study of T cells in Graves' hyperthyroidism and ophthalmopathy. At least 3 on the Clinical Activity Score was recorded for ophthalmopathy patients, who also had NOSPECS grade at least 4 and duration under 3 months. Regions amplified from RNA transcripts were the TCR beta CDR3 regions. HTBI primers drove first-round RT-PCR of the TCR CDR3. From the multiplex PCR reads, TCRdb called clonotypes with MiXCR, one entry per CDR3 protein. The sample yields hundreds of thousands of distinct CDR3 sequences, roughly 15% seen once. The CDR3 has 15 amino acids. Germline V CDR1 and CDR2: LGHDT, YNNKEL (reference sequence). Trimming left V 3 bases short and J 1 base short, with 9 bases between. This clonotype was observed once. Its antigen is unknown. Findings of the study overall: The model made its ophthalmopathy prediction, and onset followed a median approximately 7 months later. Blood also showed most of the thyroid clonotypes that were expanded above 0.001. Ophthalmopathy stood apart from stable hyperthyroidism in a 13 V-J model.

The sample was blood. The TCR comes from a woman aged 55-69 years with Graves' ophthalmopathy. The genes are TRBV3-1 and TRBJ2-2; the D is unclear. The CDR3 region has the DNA TGTGCCAGCAGCCAGGAACATTGGAACACCGGGGAGCTGTTTTTT. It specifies CASSQEHWNTGELFF.